The 23 T cell receptor beta chains listed next were all sequenced from one sample in a study of CD8 T cells in Susac syndrome. RNA totalling roughly 0.45 to 1 ug underwent reverse transcription with random hexamers. TCRdb re-analysed the immunoSEQ multiplex PCR reads in MiXCR, keeping a single row per CDR3 protein. The sample contains some 120,000 distinct CDR3 sequences, around 94% of which appear only once. Sequenced sample: CD4+ T cells from PBMCs. These receptors came from a human donor in good health.

The chain recombines TRBV7-9 with TRBJ1-3; no clear D. Trimming cost V 1 base and J 0 bases, with 10 bases left between them. The V gene's germline CDR1 is SEHNR and CDR2 FQNEAQ (reference sequence). This CDR3 contains 16 residues. The CDR3 region is CASSLEGGISGNTIYF. CDR3 coding DNA: TGTGCCAGCAGCTTAGAGGGCGGAATCTCTGGAAACACCATATATTTT.

The chain joins TRBV28 to TRBJ2-7, with D perhaps TRBD1 (6 bases). This CDR3 region has 12 residues. In germline, CDR1 is MDHEN, CDR2 SYDVKM. The CDR3 coding sequence is TGTGCTTCGACAGGCGACTCCTACGAGCAGTACTTC. Its protein is CASTGDSYEQYF.

The chain carries TRBV2 and TRBJ1-2, with unresolved D. The V end was cut by 3 bases, the J end by 4 bases, with 6 bases between. CDR1 is SNHLY, CDR2 FYNNEI, per germline. The CDR3 contains 12 residues. CDR3 amino acids: CASSDSGYGYTF. CDR3 sequence (DNA): TGTGCCAGCAGTGACAGCGGCTATGGCTACACCTTC.

The chain has TRBV3-1 and TRBJ2-7, with D possibly matching TRBD2 (6 bases). Germline-derived CDR1 and CDR2 are LGHDT and YNNKEL (reference sequence). Trimming removed 2 bases at V and 4 bases at J, with 15 bases between. The CDR3 consists of 15 residues. The chain's CDR3 is CASSQWGDLGYEQYF. DNA for the CDR3: TGTGCCAGCAGCCAATGGGGGGATCTCGGGTACGAGCAGTACTTC.

This chain uses TRBV12-3 or TRBV12-4 with TRBJ2-2, with no clear D. The V and J ends lost 6 bases and 1 base respectively, with 15 bases between them. The CDR3 is 16 residues long. The CDR3 is CASSPLPAGNTGELFF. The CDR3 region has the DNA TGTGCCAGCAGCCCCCTCCCGGCAGGGAACACCGGGGAGCTGTTTTTT.

The chain uses TRBV28 and TRBJ2-7; TRBD2 might be the D (5 bases). V lost 8 bases and J lost 6, with 11 bases in between. Germline V gene data show CDR1 as MDHEN and CDR2 as SYDVKM. The CDR3 is 11 residues long. The CDR3 region has the DNA TGTGCCAGCGAGGGTGGGTTCGAGCAGTACTTC. Translating it yields CASEGGFEQYF.

The rearrangement joins TRBV29-1 to TRBJ2-7; tentatively, D is TRBD1 or TRBD2 (5 bases each). This CDR3 is built from 13 residues. The germline V gene encodes CDR1 SQVTM and CDR2 ANQGSEA. V was shortened by 3 bases and J by 6 bases, with 15 bases between the two germline ends. The CDR3 here is CSVDGLPGAEQYF. CDR3 in DNA: TGCAGCGTTGACGGACTTCCTGGGGCCGAGCAGTACTTC.

The gene calls are TRBV24-1 and TRBJ2-7; tentatively, D is TRBD1 (6 bases). The CDR3 is 13 amino acids. Trimming stripped 11 bases from V and 3 bases from J, with 16 bases between. The germline gives CDR1 KGHDR, CDR2 SFDVKD. The CDR3 reads CAITGWGCYEQYF. The DNA for the CDR3 is TGTGCCATAACAGGGTGGGGATGCTACGAGCAGTACTTC.

V usage is TRBV28 and J usage is TRBJ2-7, with D possibly being TRBD1 (6 bases). Between the trimmed V and J ends, which lost 6 bases and 4 bases, there was a span of 16 bases. From germline, CDR1 is MDHEN and CDR2 SYDVKM. This CDR3 comprises 14 residues. The CDR3 DNA follows: TGTGCCAGCAGCTCAGGGGTCTTGGTTTACGAGCAGTACTTC. Encoded protein: CASSSGVLVYEQYF.

The V call is TRBV5-6, the J call TRBJ2-3; no definite D call. CDR3 length equals 13 residues. With 8 bases removed from V and 2 bases from J, the gap between germline ends came to 12 bases. In germline, CDR1 is SGHDT, CDR2 YYEEEE. The CDR3 protein is CASQYSNTDTQYF. The CDR3 region has the DNA TGTGCCAGTCAGTACAGTAACACAGATACGCAGTATTTT. The whole variable domain, remainder taken from reference TRBV5-6 and TRBJ2-3, is DAGVTQSPTHLIKTRGQQVTLRCSPKSGHDTVSWYQQALGQGPQFIFQYYEEEERQRGNFPDRFSGHQFPNYSSELNVNALLLGDSALYLCASQYSNTDTQYFGPGTRLTVL.

This chain joins TRBV30 and TRBJ1-1; D is undetermined. The germline V gene has CDR1 GTSNPN and CDR2 SVGIG (reference sequence). This CDR3 comprises 13 residues. Trimming pared 0 bases from V and 4 bases from J, leaving 9 bases between. The chain's CDR3 is CAWSVFSRTEAFF. The CDR3 nucleotides are TGTGCCTGGAGTGTATTTAGCCGCACTGAAGCTTTCTTT.

The chain uses TRBV7-9 and TRBJ1-1; 12 bases align to TRBD1. Germline CDR1 SEHNR, CDR2 FQNEAQ (reference sequence). V dropped 8 bases and J dropped 4; count of bases not matched to a gene: 8. CDR3 length: 15 amino acids. The CDR3 nucleotides are TGTGCCAGCCCCCAGGGGACAGGGGGCGTCACTGAAGCTTTCTTT. Its translation: CASPQGTGGVTEAFF.

The chain is built from TRBV30 and TRBJ1-5; D is perhaps TRBD1 (5 bases). The germline V gene has CDR1 GTSNPN and CDR2 SVGIG (reference sequence). The CDR3 runs 13 residues. V lost 3 bases to trimming and J lost 5 bases, with 11 bases between them. The CDR3 protein is CAWSPGSHQPQHF. In DNA form, the CDR3 reads TGTGCCTGGAGCCCAGGGTCCCATCAGCCCCAGCATTTT.

The V and J genes are TRBV19 and TRBJ2-2, with D tentatively TRBD1 (5 bases). V shed 0 bases and J shed 3 bases, with 11 bases lying between them. CDR1 LNHDA and CDR2 SQIVND come from the germline V gene (reference sequence). The CDR3 length is 16 residues. The CDR3 DNA follows: TGTGCCAGTAGTATAGATTCGACAGCGCACACCGGGGAGCTGTTTTTT. It codes for CASSIDSTAHTGELFF.

The chain uses TRBV6-5 and TRBJ1-1; 8 bases fit TRBD1. The CDR3 loop spans 15 amino acids. Germline values: CDR1 MNHEY, CDR2 SVGAGI. The J segment lost 6 bases and the V segment lost 6 bases, leaving 12 bases of the junction unmatched. CDR3 in amino acids: CASSSPGQGGAEAFF. CDR3 DNA: TGTGCCAGCAGCTCCCCCGGACAGGGTGGCGCTGAAGCTTTCTTT.

The chain combines TRBV29-1 with TRBJ1-1; D perhaps matches TRBD1 (5 bases). The CDR3 is 15 amino acids. Germline CDR1 reads SQVTM; CDR2 reads ANQGSEA. The V and J ends lost 7 bases and 4 bases respectively, with 22 bases between them. CDR3 region: CSGYSGTEGSTEAFF. The CDR3 bases are TGCAGCGGGTATTCGGGTACGGAGGGGAGCACTGAAGCTTTCTTT.

The chain combines TRBV25-1 with TRBJ1-5, with D hard to call. The CDR3 covers 15 residues. Germline CDR1 MGHDK, CDR2 SYGVNS. V lost 4 bases, J lost 0 bases, and 10 bases lay in between. The CDR3 sequence: CASSGARDSNQPQHF. DNA of the CDR3: TGTGCCAGCAGTGGGGCACGCGATAGCAATCAGCCCCAGCATTTT.

CDR3 in DNA: TGTGCCAGCAGCTTAGTTGCGGACACTGAAGCTTTCTTT. Translating it yields CASSLVADTEAFF. This chain joins TRBV7-9 and TRBJ1-1; no clear D. V lost 1 base to trimming and J lost 3 bases, with 6 bases between them. This CDR3 comprises 13 residues. CDR1 and CDR2 (germline): SEHNR, FQNEAQ (reference sequence).

This clonotype was observed a single time. The chain combines TRBV3-1 with TRBJ2-1, with a possible D match to TRBD2 (6 bases). Germline CDR1 reads LGHDT; CDR2 reads YNNKEL (reference sequence). The CDR3 has 14 amino acids. The germline V and J ends were trimmed by 0 bases and 9 bases, with 12 bases remaining between them. CDR3 nucleotide sequence: TGTGCCAGCAGCCAAGAGGGGCGGGACGGTGAGCAGTTCTTC. Translating gives CASSQEGRDGEQFF.

The V and J genes are TRBV3-1 and TRBJ2-5; D not certain. The length of the CDR3 is 14 residues. Germline CDR1 and CDR2: LGHDT and YNNKEL (reference sequence). The V gene lost 0 bases and the J gene lost 6 bases, with 11 bases spanning the gap. CDR3 bases: TGTGCCAGCAGCCAAGATCGTACCACCCAGACCCAGTACTTC. Translated: CASSQDRTTQTQYF.

The chain links TRBV29-1 to TRBJ1-2; a weak D match, TRBD1 (5 bases). This CDR3 is built from 13 residues. CDR1 is SQVTM, CDR2 ANQGSEA, per germline. V lost 4 bases and J 5 bases, leaving 14 bases between the germline ends. As DNA, the CDR3 is TGCAGCGTTGGGGTCCCGGGGCGGTATGGCTACACCTTC. Protein sequence: CSVGVPGRYGYTF. Filled out from reference TRBV29-1 and TRBJ1-2, the complete variable domain reads SAVISQKPSRDICQRGTSLTIQCQVDSQVTMMFWYRQQPGQSLTLIATANQGSEATYESGFVIDKFPISRPNLTFSTLTVSNMSPEDSSIYLCSVGVPGRYGYTFGSGTRLTVV.

The rearrangement joins TRBV3-1 to TRBJ1-6, with unresolved D. The V end was cut by 8 bases, the J end by 5 bases, with 10 bases between. CDR3 size: 13 residues. Germline-derived CDR1 and CDR2 are LGHDT and YNNKEL (reference sequence). The CDR3, as DNA: TGTGCCAGCGGAGTTGAAGATAATTCACCCCTCCACTTT. Amino acid sequence: CASGVEDNSPLHF.

The V and J genes are TRBV19 and TRBJ1-5; 8 bases are shared with TRBD1. CDR3 length: 14 residues. The junction had 7 bases not matched to a gene; V was cut back by 9 bases and J by 3 bases. Germline loops: CDR1 LNHDA, CDR2 SQIVND (reference sequence). The DNA of the CDR3 is TGTGCCAGCGTCATGACAGGGGTCAATCAGCCCCAGCATTTT. This sequence encodes CASVMTGVNQPQHF.